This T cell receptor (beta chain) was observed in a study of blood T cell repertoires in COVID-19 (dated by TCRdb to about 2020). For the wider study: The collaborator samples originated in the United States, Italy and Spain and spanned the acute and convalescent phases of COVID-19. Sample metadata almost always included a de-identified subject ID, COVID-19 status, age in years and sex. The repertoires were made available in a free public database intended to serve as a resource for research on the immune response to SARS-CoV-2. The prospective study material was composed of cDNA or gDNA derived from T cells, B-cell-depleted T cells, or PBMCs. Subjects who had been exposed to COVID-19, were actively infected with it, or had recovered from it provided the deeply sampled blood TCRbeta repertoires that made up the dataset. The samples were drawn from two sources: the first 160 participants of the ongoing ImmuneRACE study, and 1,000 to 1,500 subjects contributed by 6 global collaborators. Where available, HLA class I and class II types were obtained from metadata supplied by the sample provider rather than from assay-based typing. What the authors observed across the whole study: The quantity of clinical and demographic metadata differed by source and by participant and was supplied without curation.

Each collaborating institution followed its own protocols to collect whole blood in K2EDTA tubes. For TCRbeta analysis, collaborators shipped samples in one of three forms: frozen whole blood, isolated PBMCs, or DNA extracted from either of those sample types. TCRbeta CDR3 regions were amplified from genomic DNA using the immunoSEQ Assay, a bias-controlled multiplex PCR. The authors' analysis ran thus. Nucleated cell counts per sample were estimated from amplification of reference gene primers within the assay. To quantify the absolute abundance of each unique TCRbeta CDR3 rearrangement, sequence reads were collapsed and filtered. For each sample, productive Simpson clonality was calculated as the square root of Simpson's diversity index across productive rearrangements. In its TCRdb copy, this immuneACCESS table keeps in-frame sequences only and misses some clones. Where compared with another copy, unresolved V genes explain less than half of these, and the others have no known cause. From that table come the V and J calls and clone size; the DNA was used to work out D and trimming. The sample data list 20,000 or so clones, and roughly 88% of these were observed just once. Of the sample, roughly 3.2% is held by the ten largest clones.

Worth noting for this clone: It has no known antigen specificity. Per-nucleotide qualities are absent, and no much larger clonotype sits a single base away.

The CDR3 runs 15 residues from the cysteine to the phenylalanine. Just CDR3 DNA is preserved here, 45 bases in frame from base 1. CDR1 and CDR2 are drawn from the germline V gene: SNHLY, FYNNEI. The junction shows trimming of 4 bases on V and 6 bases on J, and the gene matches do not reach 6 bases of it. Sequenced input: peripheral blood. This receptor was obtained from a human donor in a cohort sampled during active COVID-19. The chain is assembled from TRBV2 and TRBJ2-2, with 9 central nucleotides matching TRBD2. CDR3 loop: CASSAQLAGAGELFF. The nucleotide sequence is TGTGCCAGCAGTGCCCAATTAGCGGGGGCCGGGGAGCTGTTTTTT.